This entry lists 21 T cell receptor beta chains sequenced from one sample in a study of blood T cells in healthy people across ages. PCR was performed a second time for about 6 to 11 cycles using a sample-barcoded 5' primer and a J-beta primer mix. TCRdb reprocessed the 5' RACE reads with MiXCR, giving one entry per CDR3 protein. The table includes approximately 2,000,000 distinct CDR3 sequences, about 39% detected once. The specimen sequenced was blood. The origin of the receptors is a human donor in good health.

J is TRBJ1-5 and V is TRBV29-1, with TRBD1 as a possible D gene (6 bases). Trimming stripped 6 bases from V and 4 bases from J, with 16 bases between. The CDR3 sequence is 14 residues long. Germline V lookup: CDR1 SQVTM, CDR2 ANQGSEA. CDR3 bases: TGCAGCGTCTCTACGGGAACAGGGAATCAGCCCCAGCATTTT. As protein: CSVSTGTGNQPQHF.

This chain uses TRBV28 with TRBJ1-2, with TRBD1 matching 7 bases. CDR1 is MDHEN and CDR2 is SYDVKM in the germline V gene. Trimming removed 2 bases from V and 4 bases from J; junction bases left unmatched: 13. The CDR3 spans 17 residues. CDR3 coding DNA: TGTGCCAGCAGTTTAAGCCGGGGACAGAACGTACTCTATGGCTACACCTTC. It is translated as CASSLSRGQNVLYGYTF.

The V call is TRBV7-2, the J call TRBJ1-2, with no clear D. V lost 3 bases and J lost 4, with 18 bases in between. Germline V gives CDR1 SGHTA, CDR2 FQGNSA. This CDR3 contains 16 residues. The CDR3 DNA reads as TGTGCCAGCAGCTTTAATGTTTTCTCCAGGCTCTATGGCTACACCTTC. This codes for CASSFNVFSRLYGYTF. The variable domain in full, completed from reference TRBV7-2 and TRBJ1-2, reads GAGVSQSPSNKVTEKGKDVELRCDPISGHTALYWYRQSLGQGLEFLIYFQGNSAPDKSGLPSDRFSAERTGGSVSTLTIQRTQQEDSAVYLCASSFNVFSRLYGYTFGSGTRLTVV.

This clonotype was seen a handful of times. The chain uses TRBV7-3 and TRBJ1-1; 7 bases agree with TRBD1. This CDR3 comprises 15 residues. The germline CDR1 and CDR2 sequences are SGHTA and FQGTGA. V shed 2 bases, J shed 8 bases, and the junction held 11 bases outside the gene matches. CDR3 residues: CASSLARLGQEEAFF. The DNA of the CDR3 is TGTGCCAGCAGCTTAGCACGACTCGGACAGGAAGAAGCTTTCTTT.

V and J are TRBV5-1 and TRBJ1-3, with TRBD1 as a possible D gene (6 bases). V dropped 2 bases and J dropped 0 bases, with 12 bases sitting between them. Per germline, CDR1 SGHRS and CDR2 YFSETQ. This CDR3 is built from 16 residues. This chain's CDR3 is CASSFGQLISGNTIYF. The DNA for the CDR3 is TGCGCCAGCAGCTTCGGACAGCTTATCTCTGGAAACACCATATATTTT.

This clonotype was observed a few times. The chain couples TRBV4-1 to TRBJ1-5; D is unresolved. CDR1 MGHRA and CDR2 YSYEKL come from the germline V gene. The CDR3 sequence is 14 residues long. V lost 4 bases and J lost 3, with 10 bases in between. The CDR3 reads CASSPTEINQPQHF. DNA for the CDR3: TGCGCCAGCAGCCCGACGGAGATCAATCAGCCCCAGCATTTT.

This chain connects TRBV4-2 to TRBJ1-1, with TRBD1 matching over 9 bases. V was clipped by 3 bases and J by 4 bases; unmatched bases: 12. This CDR3 spans 17 amino acids. Germline V gene data show CDR1 as LGHNA and CDR2 as YNFKEQ. The CDR3 bases are TGTGCCAGCAGCCAGCGAGCTACAGGGGGCAGGGGCACTGAAGCTTTCTTT. Translation: CASSQRATGGRGTEAFF.

This chain links TRBV3-1 with TRBJ2-7; D might be TRBD1 (6 bases). This CDR3 contains 15 residues. V was pared by 1 base and J by 2 bases, with 12 bases between. CDR1 and CDR2 from the germline V gene are LGHDT and YNNKEL (reference sequence). CDR3 DNA: TGTGCCAGCAGCCAAGCCAAGACAGGTCCCTACGAGCAGTACTTC. As protein: CASSQAKTGPYEQYF.

Of note for this clonotype: A junction end diverges from the germline sequence, so it may reflect a read error. The chain combines TRBV29-1 with TRBJ2-1; TRBD1 matches 10 bases. The CDR3 is 13 residues long. Germline loops: CDR1 SQVTM, CDR2 ANQGSEA. The CDR3: CSVGQGGYNEQCF. Here the CDR3 DNA reads TGCAGCGTCGGACAGGGGGGCTACAATGAGCAGTGCTTC.

The chain recombines TRBV7-9 with TRBJ2-7; 7 positions match TRBD2. The J segment lost 3 bases and the V segment lost 5 bases, leaving 4 bases of the junction unmatched. Germline V gene sequence: CDR1 SEHNR, CDR2 FQNEAQ (reference sequence). The CDR3 sequence is 13 residues long. The CDR3 nucleotides read TGTGCCAGCAGCCGGGACTACTTCTACGAGCAGTACTTC. Protein sequence: CASSRDYFYEQYF.

This clonotype was seen only a few times. V usage is TRBV29-1 and J usage is TRBJ1-2; no clear D. V was cut by 1 base and J by 4 bases, with 10 bases left in between. Per germline, CDR1 SQVTM and CDR2 ANQGSEA. The CDR3 sequence is 13 residues long. The CDR3 region has the DNA TGCAGCGTTGAAGGTCCGGGGTTCTATGGCTACACCTTC. Amino acid sequence: CSVEGPGFYGYTF.

The J gene is TRBJ1-2, the V gene TRBV7-2; D gene uncertain. This CDR3 region has 14 residues. CDR1 and CDR2 (germline): SGHTA, FQGNSA. Between the trimmed V and J ends, which lost 5 bases and 2 bases, there was a span of 12 bases. The CDR3 here is CTSSRATENYGYTF. The CDR3 nucleotides read TGTACCAGCAGCCGAGCGACGGAGAACTATGGCTACACCTTC.

The J gene is TRBJ2-7, the V gene TRBV21-1; the table names TRBD1, a call not compared with the DNA. TRBV21-1 is classified as a pseudogene. The CDR3 is 17 amino acids. CDR3 nucleotides: TGTGCCAAACTTAGGGACAGGGATTTTAGAAGGCGCTACGAGCAGTACTTC. Translating it yields CAKLRDRDFRRRYEQYF.

This clonotype was recorded many times. The chain has TRBV7-3 and TRBJ2-5; tentative D call: TRBD1 (5 bases). The CDR3 loop spans 14 amino acids. CDR1 and CDR2 from the germline V gene are SGHTA and FQGTGA. V lost 0 bases, J lost 2 bases, and 7 bases lay in between. The CDR3 is CASSLTGRQETQYF. The CDR3, as DNA: TGTGCCAGCAGCTTAACGGGGCGGCAAGAGACCCAGTACTTC.

In this sample, this clonotype turned up a few times. The V and J genes are TRBV15 and TRBJ1-2; tentatively, D is TRBD1 (6 bases). The CDR3 sequence is 15 residues long. Germline values: CDR1 LNHNV, CDR2 YYDKDF (reference sequence). The V gene lost 3 bases and the J gene lost 4 bases, with 15 bases spanning the gap. The CDR3 reads CATSSDPTGGYGYTF. CDR3 nucleotide sequence: TGTGCCACCAGCAGCGACCCGACAGGAGGCTATGGCTACACCTTC.

The chain links TRBV15 to TRBJ2-3; 8 bases align to TRBD1. CDR3 length: 14 residues. The germline V gene encodes CDR1 LNHNV and CDR2 YYDKDF (reference sequence). Trimming took 2 bases from V and 5 from J; bases not matched to a gene: 3. The CDR3 sequence is CATSRPGGVDTQYF. CDR3 sequence (DNA): TGTGCCACCAGCAGACCAGGGGGCGTAGATACGCAGTATTTT.

V is TRBV7-2 and J is TRBJ2-7; perhaps TRBD2 as D (8 bases). This CDR3 contains 14 residues. The V gene lost 8 bases and the J gene lost 7 bases, with 21 bases spanning the gap. In germline, CDR1 is SGHTA, CDR2 FQGNSA. The CDR3 bases are TGTGCCAGCGGGATAGGACTAGCAGGGGGTGAGCAGTACTTC. Translated, it gives CASGIGLAGGEQYF.

V gene TRBV7-8 combines with J gene TRBJ2-5, with 9 bases aligning to TRBD2. This CDR3 spans 16 amino acids. The V gene's germline CDR1 is SGHVS and CDR2 FQNEAQ. V was pared by 5 bases and J by 6 bases, with 13 bases of the junction left unmatched. The DNA of the CDR3 is TGTGCCAGCAGCCCAGCTGGCGGGGGGGCCGTTAAGACCCAGTACTTC. Its translation: CASSPAGGGAVKTQYF.

J is TRBJ1-6 and V is TRBV28; D gene unclear. The V and J ends lost 3 bases and 14 bases respectively, with 11 bases between them. CDR1 is MDHEN and CDR2 is SYDVKM in the germline V gene. The CDR3 runs to 12 residues. CDR3 region: CASSFLPATLHF. The CDR3 nucleotides are TGTGCCAGCAGTTTTCTGCCGGCCACCCTCCACTTT.

The chain combines TRBV7-8 with TRBJ1-1; tentatively, D is TRBD1 (6 bases). V lost 3 bases and J 1 base, leaving 12 bases between the germline ends. CDR3 length: 15 amino acids. CDR1 SGHVS and CDR2 FQNEAQ come from the germline V gene. CDR3 region: CASSFSSRGNTEAFF. CDR3 DNA sequence: TGTGCCAGCAGCTTTTCATCCAGGGGGAACACTGAAGCTTTCTTT.

This clonotype was recorded a few times. This chain connects TRBV29-1 to TRBJ1-2; no firm D call. Germline assignment: CDR1 SQVTM and CDR2 ANQGSEA. The CDR3 sequence is 14 residues long. Trimming took 6 bases from V and 1 from J, leaving 15 bases between them. The CDR3 DNA sequence: TGCAGCGTGGCCCTATTCGAAGATAACTATGGCTACACCTTC. It specifies CSVALFEDNYGYTF.